This T cell receptor beta chain was observed in a study of T cell repertoires in cytomegalovirus infection. The overall study: CMV epitopes, recently identified HLA-C-restricted and well-studied HLA-B-restricted, were used. CMV infection plus the matching HLA type was flagged by public TCR beta signatures. Study results and caveats: HLA-C-restricted CMV-specific TCR beta clonotypes prevailed in the ex vivo response. Frequencies of public TCR beta families were cumulated, and this identified carriers of CMV plus the relevant HLA.

This CDR3 region has 13 residues. Trimming pared 1 base from V and 6 bases from J, leaving 9 bases between. Germline CDR1 SGHVS, CDR2 FNYEAQ. Via MiXCR, TCRdb re-called the reads, giving one row per CDR3 protein. The sample lists approximately 1,000,000 distinct CDR3 sequences, approximately 31% seen once, with 13% in the top ten. This clonotype was seen ten or more times. Its antigen remains unknown. This material consisted of cultured CD8+ T cells from PBMCs, taken from culture after CMV antigen stimulation. The sequence was collected from a human donor in good health (CMV status not recorded). Some clones in this sample may be carry-over from other donors' samples. The chain has TRBV7-6 and TRBJ1-1; no definite D call. As DNA, the CDR3 is TGTGCCAGCAGCTTAGGTTCTCCTTCTGAAGCTTTCTTT. Its translation is CASSLGSPSEAFF.